The 21 T cell receptor beta chains given below trace back to one sample, sequenced in a study of shared clonotypes between healthy human individuals. The table came from immunoSEQ multiplex PCR; TCRdb's copy has only in-frame clones and leaves some out. This sample has about 2.5 million clones, with approximately 90% found just once. Sequencing was done on a sample of naive CD4+ T cells from PBMCs. As for subset: CD45RA+ positively selected. These receptors were obtained from a man aged 18 to 35 in good health. Some clones in this sample may be carry-over from other donors' samples.

The V and J genes are TRBV11-2 and TRBJ2-2; no clear D. From germline, CDR1 is SGHAT and CDR2 FQNNGV. V gave up 1 base and J gave up 3 bases, with 12 bases separating them. This CDR3 region has 16 residues. The CDR3 nucleotides read TGTGCCAGCAGCTTAGGTCTGGGGTCGGACACCGGGGAGCTGTTTTTT. It encodes CASSLGLGSDTGELFF.

The gene calls are TRBV5-1 and TRBJ2-2, with 8 bases identical to TRBD2. The CDR3 length is 16 residues. Per germline, CDR1 SGHRS and CDR2 YFSETQ. V dropped 5 bases and J dropped 5; count of bases not matched to a gene: 11. The DNA for the CDR3 is TGCGCCAGCAGTAGGGGAAGCGGGAGCGGGACCGGGGAGCTGTTTTTT. It yields the protein CASSRGSGSGTGELFF.

A remark on this clone: A junction end diverges from the germline sequence, so it may reflect a read error. The CDR3 spells CATSGGGNNGELFF. For the CDR3, the DNA is TGTGCCACCAGCGGGGGAGGGAACAACGGGGAGCTGTTTTTT. The chain links TRBV15 to TRBJ2-2; TRBD2 matches 7 bases. CDR1 LNHNV and CDR2 YYDKDF come from the germline V gene (reference sequence). The CDR3 is 14 amino acids. The full variable domain, in which reference TRBV15 and TRBJ2-2 provide the parts outside the CDR3, is DAMVIQNPRYQVTQFGKPVTLSCSQTLNHNVMYWYQQKSSQAPKLLFHYYDKDFNNEADTPDNFQSRRPNTSFCFLDIRSPGLGDTAMYLCATSGGGNNGELFFGEGSRLTVL.

V usage is TRBV5-5 and J usage is TRBJ2-5, with no clear D. From germline, CDR1 is SGHKS and CDR2 YYEKEE (reference sequence). The CDR3 is made up of 16 amino acids. The ends were cut back, 4 bases at V and 1 base at J, with 17 bases in the middle. The CDR3 coding sequence is TGTGCCAGCAGCCCTAGACTGGGGAACATCCAAGAGACCCAGTACTTC. The encoded protein is CASSPRLGNIQETQYF.

The chain recombines TRBV19 with TRBJ1-5; the D is unclear. The V end lost 5 bases, the J end lost 7 bases, and 12 bases lay between the germline ends. CDR3 length: 13 residues. Per the germline V gene, CDR1 is LNHDA and CDR2 is SQIVND (reference sequence). The CDR3 here is CASSPDRLQPQHF. DNA of the CDR3: TGTGCCAGTAGTCCGGACCGATTACAGCCCCAGCATTTT.

The J gene is TRBJ2-5, the V gene TRBV2, with 8 bases that match TRBD2. J lost 5 bases, V lost 5 bases, and 4 bases had no gene match. This CDR3 has 13 residues. Per germline, CDR1 SNHLY and CDR2 FYNNEI. CDR3: CASSSSGFETQYF. As DNA, the CDR3 is TGTGCCAGCAGTTCTAGCGGGTTCGAGACCCAGTACTTC.

The rearrangement links TRBV6-6 to TRBJ1-4; D is unclear. CDR3 length: 14 residues. The V gene's germline CDR1 is MNHNY and CDR2 SVGAGI (reference sequence). Deletions cut 6 bases from V and 3 bases from J, with 11 bases between. CDR3 DNA sequence: TGTGCCAGCAGGATGGTCGCGGCTAATGAAAAACTGTTTTTT. Protein product: CASRMVAANEKLFF.

The CDR3 is CASTLDSNYGYTF. For the CDR3, the DNA is TGTGCCAGCACCTTGGACAGTAACTATGGCTACACCTTC. The chain combines TRBV6-1 with TRBJ1-2, with D possibly TRBD1 on 6 matching bases. Trimming left V 7 bases short and J 1 base short, with 10 bases between. Germline loops: CDR1 MNHNS, CDR2 SASEGT. The CDR3 sequence is 13 residues long.

The V gene is TRBV6-6, the J gene TRBJ2-5; D remains unclear. The CDR3 is 15 amino acids. CDR1 and CDR2 (germline): MNHNY, SVGAGI (reference sequence). V dropped 7 bases and J dropped 5 bases, with 20 bases sitting between them. The CDR3 region has the DNA TGTGCCAGCATGTCACGGAGCCACGGGCCGGAGACCCAGTACTTC. Its protein is CASMSRSHGPETQYF.

Points on this clone: At the DNA level, this CDR3 is encoded by other sequences in the same sample as well. J is TRBJ1-4 and V is TRBV28, with D hard to call. V dropped 6 bases and J dropped 3 bases, with 5 bases sitting between them. This CDR3 region has 12 residues. Germline V gene lookup returns CDR1 MDHEN and CDR2 SYDVKM. CDR3 DNA: TGTGCCAGCAGACAGTCTAATGAAAAACTGTTTTTT. Translation gives CASRQSNEKLFF.

V gene TRBV28 combines with J gene TRBJ1-2; D may be TRBD1 (6 bases). CDR1 is MDHEN, CDR2 SYDVKM, per germline. The length of the CDR3 is 13 residues. Trimming removed 4 bases at V and 6 bases at J, with 12 bases between. This chain's CDR3 is CASSSNRVDGYTF. The CDR3 DNA reads as TGTGCCAGCAGTTCGAACAGGGTAGATGGCTACACCTTC.

The chain uses TRBV6-1 and TRBJ1-2; weak D call: TRBD1 (5 bases). V was shortened by 11 bases and J by 5 bases, with 18 bases between the two germline ends. CDR3 size: 13 residues. Per germline, CDR1 MNHNS and CDR2 SASEGT. The CDR3 sequence is CACIGDGRYGYTF. CDR3 bases: TGTGCCTGCATTGGGGACGGTCGTTATGGCTACACCTTC.

The rearrangement joins TRBV5-1 to TRBJ1-2; 11 bases agree with TRBD1. J gave up 4 bases and V 4 bases, and 12 bases lay outside the gene matches. CDR1 and CDR2 (germline): SGHRS, YFSETQ. The CDR3 has 17 amino acids. Here the CDR3 reads CASSHRPGTGGSYGYTF. The CDR3, as DNA: TGCGCCAGCAGCCATAGACCCGGGACAGGGGGTTCCTATGGCTACACCTTC.

To note about this clone: At the DNA level, this CDR3 is encoded by other sequences in the same sample as well. The J gene is TRBJ2-5, the V gene TRBV5-1; D uncertain. This CDR3 has 14 residues. V lost 0 bases, J lost 2 bases, and 8 bases lay in between. Germline V gene lookup returns CDR1 SGHRS and CDR2 YFSETQ. The DNA of the CDR3 is TGCGCCAGCAGCTTGGGGACGGGTCAAGAGACCCAGTACTTC. Residues: CASSLGTGQETQYF. Looking up the rest from reference TRBV5-1 and TRBJ2-5 gives the full variable domain: KAGVTQTPRYLIKTRGQQVTLSCSPISGHRSVSWYQQTPGQGLQFLFEYFSETQRNKGNFPGRFSGRQFSNSRSEMNVSTLELGDSALYLCASSLGTGQETQYFGPGTRLLVL.

For this clone: Other DNA variants within this sample encode the same CDR3. V usage is TRBV5-1 and J usage is TRBJ2-1; D might be TRBD2 (5 bases). From germline, CDR1 is SGHRS and CDR2 YFSETQ. The CDR3 loop spans 14 amino acids. Trimming took 3 bases from V and 4 from J, leaving 11 bases between them. CDR3 nucleotide sequence: TGCGCCAGCAGCTCTGGGAGTGGTTACAATGAGCAGTTCTTC. Amino acid sequence: CASSSGSGYNEQFF. Using reference TRBV5-1 and TRBJ2-1 for the parts outside the CDR3, the full variable domain is KAGVTQTPRYLIKTRGQQVTLSCSPISGHRSVSWYQQTPGQGLQFLFEYFSETQRNKGNFPGRFSGRQFSNSRSEMNVSTLELGDSALYLCASSSGSGYNEQFFGPGTRLTVL.

In its sample, this clone was seen once. The rearrangement links TRBV28 to TRBJ1-2, with TRBD1 as a possible D gene (6 bases). With 5 bases removed from V and 10 bases from J, the gap between germline ends came to 17 bases. This CDR3 has 13 residues. Germline assignment: CDR1 MDHEN and CDR2 SYDVKM. CDR3 nucleotide sequence: TGTGCCAGCAGTCCTGGGGCAGGGGCCATCTACACCTTC. This encodes CASSPGAGAIYTF.

V is TRBV25-1 and J is TRBJ1-4; 8 nucleotides line up with TRBD1. Losses at the gene ends were 6 bases for V and 7 bases for J; bases not matched to a gene: 10. Germline V gene data show CDR1 as MGHDK and CDR2 as SYGVNS. CDR3 length: 15 amino acids. The DNA of the CDR3 is TGTGCCAGCAGCCGTGACAGGGGAAGGGGTGAAAAACTGTTTTTT. This gives the protein CASSRDRGRGEKLFF.

The rearrangement links TRBV6-5 to TRBJ2-2; a weak D match, TRBD1 (6 bases). The CDR3 contains 14 residues. The V end was cut by 5 bases, the J end by 4 bases, with 11 bases between. Germline CDR1 and CDR2: MNHEY and SVGAGI. The CDR3 spells CASSPTGSTGELFF. CDR3 nucleotide sequence: TGTGCCAGCAGTCCTACAGGGTCCACCGGGGAGCTGTTTTTT.

The chain recombines TRBV6-5 with TRBJ1-2; maybe TRBD1 (5 bases). The CDR3 totals 14 residues. V was pared by 5 bases and J by 10 bases, with 20 bases between. From germline, CDR1 is MNHEY and CDR2 SVGAGI. The CDR3 protein is CASSGHLGGFPYTF. CDR3 DNA: TGTGCCAGCAGTGGACACCTAGGCGGTTTCCCCTACACCTTC.

In the case of this clone: The same CDR3 can be traced to other DNA sequences in this sample. The chain uses TRBV5-1 and TRBJ1-3; D unclear. This CDR3 comprises 14 residues. The germline V and J ends were trimmed by 0 bases and 4 bases, with 8 bases remaining between them. In germline, CDR1 is SGHRS, CDR2 YFSETQ. The CDR3 here is CASSLEAAGNTIYF. The CDR3 coding sequence is TGCGCCAGCAGCTTGGAAGCTGCAGGAAACACCATATATTTT.

The rearrangement joins TRBV28 to TRBJ2-2; 10 positions match TRBD1. V lost 10 bases to trimming and J lost 4 bases; unmatched junction nucleotides: 12. The CDR3 runs to 16 residues. Germline V gives CDR1 MDHEN, CDR2 SYDVKM. Here the CDR3 reads CAISARDRGFTGELFF. The CDR3 bases are TGTGCCATCTCAGCCAGGGACAGGGGTTTCACCGGGGAGCTGTTTTTT.